A single sample is the source of the 24 T cell receptor beta chains below, sequenced in a study of OX40 agonist ivuxolimab in advanced cancers. Clones were sequenced by immunoSEQ multiplex PCR, and TCRdb holds only the in-frame ones, with some missing. The table shows approximately 41,000 clones, with nearly 90% occurring only once. Sequences were derived from CD4+ or CD8+ T cells sorted from blood, sampled in a trial of the OX40 agonist ivuxolimab. These receptors originate from an adult with an advanced solid tumor such as melanoma, head and neck, liver or kidney cancer.

The chain is built from TRBV14 and TRBJ2-1, with D possibly TRBD2 on 5 matching bases. V was trimmed by 2 bases and J by 5 bases, leaving 10 bases between them. The CDR3 covers 14 residues. Germline assignment: CDR1 SGHDN and CDR2 FVKESK. This CDR3 reads CASSQSGGNNEQFF. For the CDR3, the DNA is TGTGCCAGCAGCCAAAGCGGTGGTAACAATGAGCAGTTCTTC.

The rearrangement joins TRBV7-9 to TRBJ1-5; TRBD1 might be the D (5 bases). This CDR3 has 17 amino acids. The germline V gene encodes CDR1 SEHNR and CDR2 FQNEAQ (reference sequence). The V gene lost 0 bases and the J gene lost 3 bases, with 15 bases spanning the gap. In DNA form, the CDR3 reads TGTGCCAGCAGCTTAGCTCTGGGGACCGTTGACAATCAGCCCCAGCATTTT. It yields the protein CASSLALGTVDNQPQHF.

The V gene is TRBV7-2, the J gene TRBJ2-1; 13 bases line up with TRBD2. With 1 base clipped from V and 4 bases from J, the junction kept 7 bases outside the gene matches. CDR3 length: 18 residues. The germline CDR1 and CDR2 sequences are SGHTA and FQGNSA. CDR3 in amino acids: CASSLDTSGGALYNEQFF. In DNA form, the CDR3 reads TGTGCCAGCAGCTTAGATACTAGCGGGGGGGCCCTTTACAATGAGCAGTTCTTC.

This clone was seen just once. This chain links TRBV9 with TRBJ2-7; the D is unclear. This CDR3 is built from 13 residues. Per germline, CDR1 SGDLS and CDR2 YYNGEE. The V and J ends lost 0 bases and 1 base respectively, with 5 bases between them. This CDR3 reads CASSVGGSYEQYF. CDR3 DNA sequence: TGTGCCAGCAGCGTAGGGGGATCCTACGAGCAGTACTTC.

This chain links TRBV9 with TRBJ2-3; TRBD2 might be the D (6 bases). The CDR3 spans 15 residues. Trimming took 4 bases from V and 1 from J, leaving 13 bases between them. Looked up from germline, CDR1 is SGDLS and CDR2 is YYNGEE. The CDR3 DNA follows: TGTGCCAGCAGCAACCGGGAGTACGGCACAGATACGCAGTATTTT. Its translation is CASSNREYGTDTQYF.

J is TRBJ1-2 and V is TRBV27, with TRBD1 as a possible D gene (6 bases). The CDR3 is 16 residues long. The germline gives CDR1 MNHEY, CDR2 SMNVEV (reference sequence). Trimming cost V 4 bases and J 0 bases, with 15 bases left between them. CDR3 bases: TGTGCCAGCAGTTCTCACAGGGATCAGGCTAACTATGGCTACACCTTC. Its protein product is CASSSHRDQANYGYTF.

The chain combines TRBV28 with TRBJ1-1; D may be TRBD1 (6 bases). The CDR3 contains 17 residues. The germline CDR1 and CDR2 sequences are MDHEN and SYDVKM. The V and J ends lost 5 bases and 0 bases respectively, with 19 bases between them. Here the CDR3 DNA reads TGTGCCAGCAGTACCGTTCAACAGGGTGCAATGAACACTGAAGCTTTCTTT. Translated, it gives CASSTVQQGAMNTEAFF. Combining the CDR3 with reference TRBV28 and TRBJ1-1 gives the whole variable domain DVKVTQSSRYLVKRTGEKVFLECVQDMDHENMFWYRQDPGLGLRLIYFSYDVKMKEKGDIPEGYSVSREKKERFSLILESASTNQTSMYLCASSTVQQGAMNTEAFFGQGTRLTVV.

The chain has TRBV5-8 and TRBJ2-1; 7 nucleotides match TRBD2. With V trimmed by 1 base and J by 6 bases, 4 bases remained unmatched. The germline V gene has CDR1 SGHTS and CDR2 YDEGEE. CDR3 length equals 14 residues. The CDR3 coding sequence is TGTGCCAGCAGCTTGAGGCGGGAGATCAATGAGCAGTTCTTC. Encoded protein: CASSLRREINEQFF.

This chain joins TRBV6-4 and TRBJ2-2, with 8 bases matching TRBD1. Looked up from germline, CDR1 is MRHNA and CDR2 is SNTAGT. There are 17 residues in the CDR3. With V trimmed by 3 bases and J by 8 bases, 14 bases remained unmatched. This chain's CDR3 is CASSERQGFNASGELFF. The CDR3 DNA follows: TGTGCCAGCAGTGAAAGACAGGGGTTTAATGCATCGGGGGAGCTGTTTTTT.

This clone was observed a handful of times. The chain employs TRBV7-9 and TRBJ1-1, with D uncertain. In germline, CDR1 is SEHNR, CDR2 FQNEAQ (reference sequence). The CDR3 totals 13 residues. V was clipped by 8 bases and J by 0 bases, with 10 bases between them. CDR3 residues: CASLKPLNTEAFF. CDR3 nucleotides: TGTGCCAGCCTCAAACCATTGAACACTGAAGCTTTCTTT.

The J gene is TRBJ1-1, the V gene TRBV6-5; D call uncertain. CDR3 length: 13 residues. The V end was cut by 7 bases, the J end by 1 base, with 10 bases between. Germline CDR1 reads MNHEY; CDR2 reads SVGAGI. CDR3 nucleotides: TGTGCCAGCACGCCGGGGAAGAACACTGAAGCTTTCTTT. Translating gives CASTPGKNTEAFF.

This clone was counted between two and nine times. V gene TRBV7-6 combines with J gene TRBJ1-1, with D possibly being TRBD1 (6 bases). With 8 bases removed from V and 1 base from J, the gap between germline ends came to 11 bases. The CDR3 has 13 residues. Germline V gene sequence: CDR1 SGHVS, CDR2 FNYEAQ. Here the CDR3 DNA reads TGTGCCAGCTCTGAGGACAGGAACACTGAAGCTTTCTTT. Its translation is CASSEDRNTEAFF.

The chain employs TRBV28 and TRBJ1-1; TRBD1 might be the D (6 bases). Trimming shortened V by 6 bases and J by 1 base, and 9 bases separated the two germline ends. The CDR3 has 13 residues. CDR1 is MDHEN and CDR2 is SYDVKM in the germline V gene. CDR3 protein: CASRVQGNTEAFF. The CDR3 DNA is TGTGCCAGCAGAGTACAGGGGAACACTGAAGCTTTCTTT.

The rearrangement links TRBV5-6 to TRBJ1-5; D not certain. V was trimmed by 5 bases and J by 3 bases, leaving 15 bases between them. This CDR3 has 15 residues. Germline CDR1 and CDR2: SGHDT and YYEEEE. CDR3 protein: CASSSEGNYNQPQHF. CDR3 DNA: TGTGCCAGCAGTTCCGAAGGTAATTACAATCAGCCCCAGCATTTT.

The gene calls are TRBV9 and TRBJ2-5, with D possibly being TRBD2 (7 bases). Trimming removed 3 bases from V and 5 bases from J, with 20 bases in between. The CDR3 is 16 residues long. Germline V CDR1 and CDR2: SGDLS, YYNGEE. CDR3 amino acids: CASSAGGGVSSETQYF. CDR3 in DNA: TGTGCCAGCAGCGCGGGGGGCGGGGTCTCGTCGGAGACCCAGTACTTC.

The V gene is TRBV28, the J gene TRBJ2-7; 8 bases are a match to TRBD1. The J segment lost 1 base and the V segment lost 11 bases, leaving 7 bases of the junction unmatched. Germline CDR1 is MDHEN and CDR2 is SYDVKM. The CDR3 loop spans 13 amino acids. The CDR3: CAGQRDRSYEQYF. The CDR3 bases are TGTGCCGGACAAAGGGACAGGTCCTACGAGCAGTACTTC.

This chain uses TRBV5-1 with TRBJ2-6; 10 bases match TRBD1. Germline-derived CDR1 and CDR2 are SGHRS and YFSETQ. This CDR3 is built from 17 residues. With V trimmed by 3 bases and J by 4 bases, 7 bases remained unmatched. The CDR3 DNA sequence: TGCGCCAGCAGCTCCGGGACAGGGGTAGCCGGGGCCAACGTCCTGACTTTC. Translation: CASSSGTGVAGANVLTF. Looking up the rest from reference TRBV5-1 and TRBJ2-6 gives the full variable domain: KAGVTQTPRYLIKTRGQQVTLSCSPISGHRSVSWYQQTPGQGLQFLFEYFSETQRNKGNFPGRFSGRQFSNSRSEMNVSTLELGDSALYLCASSSGTGVAGANVLTFGAGSRLTVL.

V gene TRBV18 combines with J gene TRBJ1-3; possible D gene TRBD1, 5 bases. Looked up from germline, CDR1 is KGHSH and CDR2 is LQKENI. V was shortened by 3 bases and J by 4 bases, with 19 bases between the two germline ends. There are 17 residues in the CDR3. The CDR3 DNA follows: TGTGCCAGCTCACCGTTTTACTCCGGGACGATCGGAAACACCATATATTTT. Its protein is CASSPFYSGTIGNTIYF.

J is TRBJ2-7 and V is TRBV27; 7 nucleotides match TRBD1. This CDR3 has 14 amino acids. The V gene end was trimmed by 5 bases and the J gene end by 6 bases; junction bases not matched to a gene: 10. CDR1 and CDR2 (germline): MNHEY, SMNVEV (reference sequence). This chain's CDR3 is CASSPGQPRGEQYF. Here the CDR3 DNA reads TGTGCCAGCAGTCCGGGACAGCCCAGGGGCGAGCAGTACTTC.

This clone was seen a few times. J is TRBJ2-5 and V is TRBV10-1, with D possibly being TRBD2 (5 bases). The CDR3 is made up of 16 amino acids. V lost 2 bases, J lost 7 bases, and 20 bases lay in between. CDR1 and CDR2 from the germline V gene are WNHNN and SYGVQD (reference sequence). CDR3 DNA sequence: TGCGCCAGCAGTGAGACATCTACCCCTGCCCGGGGGACCCAGTACTTC. This translates into CASSETSTPARGTQYF.

The chain combines TRBV6-5 with TRBJ1-2, with TRBD1 as a possible D gene (5 bases). Germline CDR1 and CDR2: MNHEY and SVGAGI. The V gene lost 9 bases and the J gene lost 5 bases, with 13 bases spanning the gap. The CDR3 extends over 12 amino acids. The CDR3 loop is CASTGGRYGYTF. CDR3 sequence (DNA): TGTGCCAGTACAGGAGGGAGGTATGGCTACACCTTC.

This chain joins TRBV11-2 and TRBJ2-7, with D possibly being TRBD2 (7 bases). This CDR3 is built from 17 residues. Germline CDR1 SGHAT, CDR2 FQNNGV. V lost 6 bases and J lost 5, with 26 bases in between. CDR3 DNA: TGTGCCAGCAGTCCCGCTTTTGGGGGGGCGACTCGTGACGAGCAGTACTTC. Amino acid sequence: CASSPAFGGATRDEQYF.

The chain links TRBV7-2 to TRBJ1-1, with TRBD1 as a possible D gene (5 bases). This CDR3 has 13 residues. Germline V gives CDR1 SGHTA, CDR2 FQGNSA. V lost 7 bases, J lost 1 base, and 10 bases lay in between. The CDR3 region is CASNEGWNTEAFF. The CDR3 DNA follows: TGTGCCAGCAATGAGGGGTGGAACACTGAAGCTTTCTTT.

The CDR3 sequence: CASSEGYGTGRQPQHF. In DNA form, the CDR3 reads TGTGCCAGCAGTGAAGGGTACGGGACAGGGCGTCAGCCCCAGCATTTT. V and J are TRBV2 and TRBJ1-5, with 9 bases fitting TRBD1. Germline CDR1 reads SNHLY; CDR2 reads FYNNEI. This CDR3 is built from 16 residues. Trimming at V came to 1 base and at J to 6 bases, leaving 7 bases not matched to a gene.